The table lists the clone carrying this T cell receptor beta chain with many counts. The sample belongs to a study of T cells after yellow fever vaccination. This CDR3 has 13 amino acids. V was shortened by 7 bases and J by 4 bases, with 9 bases between the two germline ends. Per germline, CDR1 SGHRS and CDR2 YFSETQ. MiXCR, applied by TCRdb to the 5' RACE reads, yields one record per CDR3 protein. The table lists about 69,000 distinct CDR3 sequences, 4.5% to 7.5% of them singletons. V usage is TRBV5-1 and J usage is TRBJ1-6; D might be TRBD1 (6 bases). Sequencing used CD4+ T cells sorted from PBMCs, obtained more than 13 days after the first yellow fever vaccination. The source of this sequence is a man aged 18 to 30 who received the YFV17D yellow fever vaccine. Here the CDR3 reads CASADRYNSPLHF. DNA for the CDR3: TGCGCCAGCGCGGACAGATATAATTCACCCCTCCACTTT.